The clone carrying this T cell receptor (beta chain) was observed a few times. Germline lookup yields CDR1 LNHNV and CDR2 YYDKDF (reference sequence). CDR3 length equals 16 residues. V lost 0 bases and J lost 9, with 15 bases in between. The sample originates from a study of control samples from healthy donors and cancer patients. The protocol was immunoSEQ multiplex PCR, while the TCRdb copy is restricted to in-frame clones and leaves out a portion. Among roughly 88,000 clones listed, 85% were seen once. This clonotype originated in a man in his thirties or forties in good health. The sequenced sample consisted of blood. This chain connects TRBV15 to TRBJ1-6; possible D gene TRBD1, 6 bases. Here the CDR3 reads CATSRDATGIGSPLHF. CDR3 nucleotides: TGTGCCACCAGCAGAGATGCCACAGGGATAGGTTCACCCCTCCACTTT.